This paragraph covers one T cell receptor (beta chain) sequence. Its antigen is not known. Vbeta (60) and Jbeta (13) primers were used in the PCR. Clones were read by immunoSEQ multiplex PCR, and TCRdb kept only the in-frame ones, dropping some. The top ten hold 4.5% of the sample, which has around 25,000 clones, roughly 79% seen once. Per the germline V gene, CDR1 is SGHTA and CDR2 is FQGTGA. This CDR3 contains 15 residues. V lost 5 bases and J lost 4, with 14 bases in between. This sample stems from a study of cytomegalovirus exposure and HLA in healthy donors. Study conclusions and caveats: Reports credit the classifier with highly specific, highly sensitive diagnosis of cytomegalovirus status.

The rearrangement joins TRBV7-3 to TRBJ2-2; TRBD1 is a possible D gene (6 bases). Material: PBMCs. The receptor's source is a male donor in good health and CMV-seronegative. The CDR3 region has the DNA TGTGCCAGCAGCACCAACAGGGAAGGCACCGGGGAGCTGTTTTTT. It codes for CASSTNREGTGELFF.